This is a list of T cell receptor beta chains from one sample in a study of human T cells and chemical hapten exposure. TCRdb re-called the RACE reads through MiXCR, storing one row per CDR3 protein. Of roughly 38,000 distinct CDR3 sequences listed, less than 9% are singletons. Sequenced material: whole blood, taken in connection with sensitization to the hapten diphenylcyclopropenone (DPC). These receptors all stem from a woman between 45 and 65 years old with alopecia areata. Some clones in this sample may be carry-over from other donors' samples. The CDR3 runs from the conserved cysteine through the conserved F or W. Each record gives: clone size, J gene, D gene, V gene, CDR3 DNA, CDR3 protein. A D gene is named only where the DNA matches it firmly. Clone size appears in some rows only: once, few, many, or a class for an expanded clone.

abundance: few
j_gene: TRBJ2-7
d_gene: .
v_gene: TRBV7-6
CDR3nt: TGTGCCAGCAGCTCAGGACCAAACTACGAGCAGTACTTC
CDR3aa: CASSSGPNYEQYF

abundance: many
j_gene: TRBJ1-1
d_gene: TRBD1
v_gene: TRBV5-8
CDR3nt: TGTGCCAGCAGCCGGGTACAGGGGGCGGCAATCCCGAACACTGAAGCTTTCTTT
CDR3aa: CASSRVQGAAIPNTEAFF

abundance: many
j_gene: TRBJ2-2
d_gene: TRBD1
v_gene: TRBV29-1
CDR3nt: TGCAGCGCCCCAGGGCCTACAGGGGTTGCCGGGGAGCTGTTTTTT
CDR3aa: CSAPGPTGVAGELFF

abundance: many
j_gene: TRBJ2-5
d_gene: .
v_gene: TRBV29-1
CDR3nt: TGCAGCGTTAATACAGGGATTGAGACCCAGTACTTC
CDR3aa: CSVNTGIETQYF

abundance: many
j_gene: TRBJ2-5
d_gene: .
v_gene: TRBV7-6
CDR3nt: TGTGCCAGCAGCTTAGCGGGATACTCGACCCAGTACTTC
CDR3aa: CASSLAGYSTQYF

abundance: .
j_gene: TRBJ2-7
d_gene: .
v_gene: TRBV11-2
CDR3nt: TGTGCCAGCAGCTTGTCCGTCGGACAACGGTACTTC
CDR3aa: CASSLSVGQRYF

abundance: many
j_gene: TRBJ2-7
d_gene: .
v_gene: TRBV29-1
CDR3nt: TGCAGCGCTGCGGGGCCCTACGAGCAGTACTTC
CDR3aa: CSAAGPYEQYF

abundance: many
j_gene: TRBJ2-7
d_gene: TRBD2
v_gene: TRBV20-1
CDR3nt: TGCAGTGCTAGAGGCACACTAGCGGCCTACGAGCAGTACTTC
CDR3aa: CSARGTLAAYEQYF

abundance: many
j_gene: TRBJ1-6
d_gene: TRBD1
v_gene: TRBV12-3/TRBV12-4
CDR3nt: TGTGCCAGCAGTTTGACAGGGGGCGAATCATCACCCCTCCACTTT
CDR3aa: CASSLTGGESSPLHF

abundance: many
j_gene: TRBJ2-1
d_gene: TRBD1
v_gene: TRBV14
CDR3nt: TGTGCCAGCAGCCACCGCAGGGGGTACAATGAGCAGTTCTTC
CDR3aa: CASSHRRGYNEQFF

abundance: many
j_gene: TRBJ2-1
d_gene: TRBD2
v_gene: TRBV6-2/TRBV6-3
CDR3nt: TGTGCCAGCAGTATAGCGGGAGCATCCCTCAATGAGCAGTTCTTC
CDR3aa: CASSIAGASLNEQFF

abundance: many
j_gene: TRBJ1-4
d_gene: .
v_gene: TRBV20-1
CDR3nt: TGCAGTGCTTGGAATGAAAAACTGTTTTTT
CDR3aa: CSAWNEKLFF

abundance: .
j_gene: TRBJ2-7
d_gene: .
v_gene: TRBV21-1
CDR3nt: TGTGCCAGCAGCAAAGAATCGGGGGTCTCCTACGAGCAGTACTTC
CDR3aa: CASSKESGVSYEQYF

abundance: many
j_gene: TRBJ1-2
d_gene: .
v_gene: TRBV18
CDR3nt: TGTGCCAGCTCACCAGGATCACAGGGTTTGCTCTATGGCTACACCTTC
CDR3aa: CASSPGSQGLLYGYTF

abundance: many
j_gene: TRBJ2-3
d_gene: TRBD2
v_gene: TRBV12-3/TRBV12-4
CDR3nt: TGTGCCAGCAAGCCACTAGCGGGGAACACAGATACGCAGTATTTT
CDR3aa: CASKPLAGNTDTQYF

abundance: many
j_gene: TRBJ1-1
d_gene: .
v_gene: TRBV6-1
CDR3nt: TGTGCCAGCAGTGGGCCCGGGTCCCCCGTGGCTTTCTTT
CDR3aa: CASSGPGSPVAFF

abundance: .
j_gene: TRBJ2-1
d_gene: .
v_gene: TRBV14
CDR3nt: TGTGCCAGCAGCCAAGGGGCTTCCGGGCCCGGGCGGGGCGAGCAGTTCTTC
CDR3aa: CASSQGASGPGRGEQFF

abundance: .
j_gene: TRBJ2-7
d_gene: TRBD1
v_gene: TRBV18
CDR3nt: TGTGCCAGCTCACCCGGGACAGTTTCTTCCTACGAGCAGTACTTC
CDR3aa: CASSPGTVSSYEQYF

abundance: .
j_gene: TRBJ2-1
d_gene: TRBD2
v_gene: TRBV29-1
CDR3nt: TGCAGCGTTGTCACTAGCGGGGATGAGCAGTTCTTC
CDR3aa: CSVVTSGDEQFF

abundance: many
j_gene: TRBJ2-5
d_gene: .
v_gene: TRBV14
CDR3nt: TGTGCCAGCAGTCGTCTTGGGGAGACCCAGTACTTC
CDR3aa: CASSRLGETQYF

abundance: few
j_gene: TRBJ2-1
d_gene: .
v_gene: TRBV3-1
CDR3nt: TGTGCCAGCAGCCTCCCCGGGGACAGGGGGTACCTTAGCGGGAGGGCCGGATCCTACAATGAGCAGTTCTTC
CDR3aa: CASSLPGDRGYLSGRAGSYNEQFF

abundance: many
j_gene: TRBJ2-7
d_gene: .
v_gene: TRBV29-1
CDR3nt: TGCAGCGTTGATAAGGGGAACGAGCAGTACTTC
CDR3aa: CSVDKGNEQYF

abundance: few
j_gene: TRBJ1-2
d_gene: .
v_gene: TRBV7-8
CDR3nt: TGTGCCAGCAGCTTAGTGCCGGGGGCAATTCTTAACTATGGCTACACCTTC
CDR3aa: CASSLVPGAILNYGYTF

abundance: many
j_gene: TRBJ2-3
d_gene: TRBD2
v_gene: TRBV30
CDR3nt: TGTGCCTGGACCCTAGCGGGAGGAGCAGATACGCAGTATTTT
CDR3aa: CAWTLAGGADTQYF

abundance: many
j_gene: TRBJ1-2
d_gene: .
v_gene: TRBV14
CDR3nt: TGTGCCAGCAGCCAAGATCGAACAGTCCACACCTTC
CDR3aa: CASSQDRTVHTF

abundance: many
j_gene: TRBJ1-5
d_gene: .
v_gene: TRBV5-6
CDR3nt: TGTGCCAGCAGCTTGCGACCCTTTAGCAATCAGCCCCAGCATTTT
CDR3aa: CASSLRPFSNQPQHF

abundance: few
j_gene: TRBJ2-7
d_gene: TRBD2
v_gene: TRBV7-2
CDR3nt: TGTGCCAGCACGGCGGGAGTTGGGGAGCAGTACTTC
CDR3aa: CASTAGVGEQYF

abundance: .
j_gene: TRBJ2-1
d_gene: TRBD2
v_gene: TRBV11-2
CDR3nt: TGTGCCAGCAGCGCCCGTCCCGGGACTAGCGGGAGTCGGGGATACAATGAGCAGTTCTTC
CDR3aa: CASSARPGTSGSRGYNEQFF

abundance: .
j_gene: TRBJ2-7
d_gene: TRBD2
v_gene: TRBV2
CDR3nt: TGTGCCACCCTCCCAAGCGGGATTAGCGAGCAGTACTTC
CDR3aa: CATLPSGISEQYF

abundance: many
j_gene: TRBJ2-5
d_gene: .
v_gene: TRBV5-4
CDR3nt: TGTGCCAGCAGCTTGGATCCGGCAGGGCAAGAGACCCAGTACTTC
CDR3aa: CASSLDPAGQETQYF

abundance: many
j_gene: TRBJ2-1
d_gene: TRBD2
v_gene: TRBV6-2/TRBV6-3
CDR3nt: TGTGCCAGCAGTTACGAGGGGACTAGATCGAGTGAGCAGTTCTTC
CDR3aa: CASSYEGTRSSEQFF

abundance: few
j_gene: TRBJ1-2
d_gene: .
v_gene: TRBV7-9
CDR3nt: TGTGCCAGCAGCTTAGTCGGCTGGAGCTATGGCTACACCTTC
CDR3aa: CASSLVGWSYGYTF

abundance: .
j_gene: TRBJ2-7
d_gene: .
v_gene: TRBV11-2
CDR3nt: TGTGCCAGCAGCTTAGGGACTTTCTACGAGCAGTACTTC
CDR3aa: CASSLGTFYEQYF